These T cell receptor beta chains were read from a single sample in a study of T cell repertoires in cytomegalovirus infection. TCRdb processed the reads anew with MiXCR; each CDR3 protein has one entry. The profile covers nearly 550,000 distinct CDR3 sequences, with 16% appearing a single time and roughly a quarter taken by the ten largest. Sequenced input: CD8+ T cells from PBMCs. The receptors stem from a human donor in good health (CMV status not recorded). Some clones in this sample may be carry-over from other donors' samples. CDR3s include the opening cysteine and the closing phenylalanine or tryptophan. D genes are given only for firm matches. The size field is filled for only some rows; it gives once, few, many or a size class.

j_call	d_call	v_call	clone_size	cdr3_aa	cdr3_nt
TRBJ1-5	NA	TRBV10-3	many	CAISRGSNQPQHF	TGTGCCATCTCACGGGGTAGCAATCAGCCCCAGCATTTT
TRBJ1-3	NA	TRBV6-6	NA	CASSYSKGGGNSIYF	TGTGCCAGCAGTTACTCGAAGGGTGGAGGAAACAGCATATATTTT
TRBJ2-2	NA	TRBV11-2	few	CASSSPAGELFF	TGTGCCAGCAGCTCCCCCGCCGGGGAGCTGTTTTTT
TRBJ2-3	NA	TRBV6-5	many	CASSYSAPSTDTQYF	TGTGCCAGCAGTTACTCGGCCCCTAGCACAGATACGCAGTATTTT
TRBJ2-3	NA	TRBV27	many	CASSPPSDTQYF	TGTGCCAGCAGCCCCCCTTCGGATACGCAGTATTTT
TRBJ2-3	NA	TRBV12-3/TRBV12-4	NA	CASTENLETQYF	TGTGCCAGCACCGAAAACTTAGAGACGCAGTATTTT
TRBJ2-2	NA	TRBV11-2	many	CASSSGQAVGAGELFF	TGTGCCAGCAGCTCGGGTCAGGCTGTCGGTGCCGGGGAGCTGTTTTTT
TRBJ2-5	NA	TRBV7-9	many	CASSPETAPQETQYF	TGTGCCAGCAGCCCGGAGACAGCACCTCAAGAGACCCAGTACTTC
TRBJ2-6	TRBD1	TRBV27	NA	CASSPDRGPPSGANVLTF	TGTGCCAGCAGTCCTGACAGGGGTCCTCCCTCTGGGGCCAACGTCCTGACTTTC
TRBJ1-1	NA	TRBV19	many	CASSKREGHLMNTEAFF	TGTGCCAGTAGCAAACGGGAGGGACACCTCATGAACACTGAAGCTTTCTTT
TRBJ2-5	TRBD1	TRBV18	NA	CASSPGQGFGETQYF	TGTGCCAGCTCACCTGGACAGGGATTTGGGGAGACCCAGTACTTC
TRBJ2-2	NA	TRBV5-1	NA	CASSATRLANTGELFF	TGCGCCAGCAGCGCGACCCGGTTAGCGAACACCGGGGAGCTGTTTTTT
TRBJ2-2	NA	TRBV27	many	CASSPTAGPRGDTGELFF	TGTGCCAGCAGTCCGACCGCGGGGCCCAGGGGGGACACCGGGGAGCTGTTTTTT
TRBJ2-1	NA	TRBV30	few	CACLFPDSNEQFF	TGTGCCTGCCTGTTCCCCGACTCCAATGAGCAGTTCTTC
TRBJ2-7	NA	TRBV5-4	many	CASSLGLTAYEQYF	TGTGCCAGCAGCTTGGGACTAACCGCCTACGAGCAGTACTTC
TRBJ1-6	NA	TRBV6-1	many	CASSEWGQKDSPLHF	TGTGCCAGCAGTGAATGGGGACAAAAAGATTCACCCCTCCACTTT
TRBJ2-7	TRBD2	TRBV10-3	few	CAIGKKKRDQRYEQYF	TGTGCCATTGGGAAGAAGAAGCGGGACCAACGTTACGAGCAGTACTTC
TRBJ2-7	TRBD2	TRBV27	NA	CASSWDSGTLYEQYF	TGTGCCAGCAGTTGGGATAGCGGGACACTTTACGAGCAGTACTTC
TRBJ2-5	NA	TRBV27	many	CASSLYRSQETQYF	TGTGCCAGCAGTTTGTACCGCAGCCAAGAGACCCAGTACTTC
TRBJ2-2	TRBD2	TRBV11-2	few	CASSRTSSYGELFF	TGTGCCAGCAGCCGGACTAGCTCCTACGGGGAGCTGTTTTTT
TRBJ2-1	TRBD2	TRBV20-1	NA	CSARSGGLNLIYNEQFF	TGCAGTGCTAGGAGCGGGGGGCTTAACTTAATTTACAATGAGCAGTTCTTC
TRBJ2-1	NA	TRBV20-1	NA	CSALQRYTYNEQFF	TGCAGTGCGCTACAGAGGTACACCTACAATGAGCAGTTCTTC
TRBJ2-7	NA	TRBV4-2	NA	CASSQERGPYEQYF	TGTGCCAGCAGCCAAGAGCGGGGGCCCTACGAGCAGTACTTC
TRBJ1-5	NA	TRBV29-1	few	CSVGQAINQPQHF	TGCAGCGTTGGACAGGCCATCAATCAGCCCCAGCATTTT
TRBJ2-7	TRBD2	TRBV11-2	many	CASSYFPNSGGSYEQYF	TGTGCCAGCAGCTATTTCCCCAACAGCGGGGGGTCCTACGAGCAGTACTTC
TRBJ1-2	NA	TRBV15	few	CATSEGLGHYGYTF	TGTGCCACCAGCGAGGGTCTGGGGCACTATGGCTACACCTTC
TRBJ2-6	TRBD1	TRBV13	NA	CASSPEGDRGLLSGANVLTF	TGTGCCAGCAGCCCCGAGGGGGACAGGGGGCTGTTATCTGGGGCCAACGTCCTGACTTTC
TRBJ1-2	TRBD1	TRBV6-1	NA	CASSEPGTGWNYGYTF	TGTGCCAGCAGTGAACCAGGGACAGGGTGGAACTATGGCTACACCTTC
TRBJ2-7	TRBD1	TRBV7-9	many	CASSSGQGGGYEQYF	TGTGCCAGCAGCTCGGGACAGGGTGGAGGCTACGAGCAGTACTTC
TRBJ2-7	TRBD1	TRBV9	few	CASSVADRTGVTYEQYF	TGTGCCAGCAGCGTAGCTGACAGGACAGGGGTAACCTACGAGCAGTACTTC
TRBJ1-2	TRBD1	TRBV7-8	NA	CASRRPLPGQGPNYGYTF	TGTGCAAGCAGACGACCCCTCCCGGGACAGGGTCCGAACTATGGCTACACCTTC